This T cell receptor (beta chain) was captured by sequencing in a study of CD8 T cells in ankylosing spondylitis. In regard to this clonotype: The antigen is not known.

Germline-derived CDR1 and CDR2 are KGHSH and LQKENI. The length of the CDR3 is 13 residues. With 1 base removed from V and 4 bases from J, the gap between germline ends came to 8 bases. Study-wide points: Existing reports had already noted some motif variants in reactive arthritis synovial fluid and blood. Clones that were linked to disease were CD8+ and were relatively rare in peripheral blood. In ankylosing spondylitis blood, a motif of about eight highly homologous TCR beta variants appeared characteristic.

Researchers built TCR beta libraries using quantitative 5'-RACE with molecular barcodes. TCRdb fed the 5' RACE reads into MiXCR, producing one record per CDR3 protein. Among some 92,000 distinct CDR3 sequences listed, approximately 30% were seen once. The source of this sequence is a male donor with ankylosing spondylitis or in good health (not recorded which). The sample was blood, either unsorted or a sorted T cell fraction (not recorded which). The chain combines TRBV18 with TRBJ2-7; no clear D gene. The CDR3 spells CASSPRLEYEQYF. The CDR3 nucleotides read TGTGCCAGCTCACCACGGTTGGAATACGAGCAGTACTTC.